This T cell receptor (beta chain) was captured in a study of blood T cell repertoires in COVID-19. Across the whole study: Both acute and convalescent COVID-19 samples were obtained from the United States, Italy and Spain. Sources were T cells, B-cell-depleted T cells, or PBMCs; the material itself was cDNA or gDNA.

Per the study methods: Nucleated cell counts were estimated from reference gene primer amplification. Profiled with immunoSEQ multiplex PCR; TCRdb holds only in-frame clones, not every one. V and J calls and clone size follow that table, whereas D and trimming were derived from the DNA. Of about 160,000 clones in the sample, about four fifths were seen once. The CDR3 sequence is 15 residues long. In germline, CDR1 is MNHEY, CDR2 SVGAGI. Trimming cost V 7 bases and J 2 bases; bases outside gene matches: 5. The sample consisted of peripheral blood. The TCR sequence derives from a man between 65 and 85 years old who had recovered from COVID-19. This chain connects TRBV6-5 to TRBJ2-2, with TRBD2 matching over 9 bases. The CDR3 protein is CASTRLAANTGELFF. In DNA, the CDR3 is TGTGCCAGCACCCGACTAGCGGCAAACACCGGGGAGCTGTTTTTT.